Listed here is a single T cell receptor beta chain. No antigen is known for it. Base-call qualities are not available, and no considerably larger clone is one nucleotide away. V trim: 4 bases; J trim: 5 bases; unmatched bases: 5. Via the germline V gene, CDR1 is MDHEN and CDR2 SYDVKM. From the cysteine through the phenylalanine, the CDR3 covers 13 amino acids. Only the CDR3 DNA is retained, 39 bases long and in frame from the first base. The collaborating institutions used their own protocols to collect whole blood in K2EDTA tubes. For TCRbeta analysis, collaborator samples were shipped as frozen whole blood, as isolated PBMCs, or as DNA extracted from either sample type. The immunoSEQ Assay, a bias-controlled multiplex PCR, was used to amplify TCRbeta CDR3 regions from genomic DNA. In the original analysis: The number of nucleated cells in each sample was estimated by amplification of reference gene primers within the assay. To quantify the absolute abundance of each unique TCRbeta CDR3 rearrangement, sequence reads were collapsed and filtered. For each sample, productive Simpson clonality was calculated as the square root of Simpson's diversity index over productive rearrangements. TCRdb provides this immuneACCESS table in a form limited to in-frame rearrangements. Some clones are lacking; in checked studies, under half of them reflect an unresolved V gene, and why the rest are absent is not known. V and J calls and clone size are as listed in that table; D and trimming were resolved from the DNA. The sample has hundreds of thousands of clones on record, over 70% of them singletons. The top ten hold roughly 5% of the sample.

The data originate from a study of blood T cell repertoires in COVID-19 (dated by TCRdb to 2018 to 2021). The study in broad terms: The collaborator samples originated in the United States, Italy and Spain and spanned the acute and convalescent phases of COVID-19. The prospective study material was composed of cDNA or gDNA derived from T cells, B-cell-depleted T cells, or PBMCs. Subjects who had been exposed to COVID-19, were actively infected with it, or had recovered from it provided the deeply sampled blood TCRbeta repertoires that made up the dataset. The repertoires were released in a freely available public database meant as a resource for research on the immune response to SARS-CoV-2. Samples were obtained from the ongoing ImmuneRACE study (first 160 participants) and from 1,254 subjects provided by 6 global collaborators. A de-identified subject ID, COVID-19 status, age in years and sex were almost always included in the sample metadata. Where available, HLA class I and class II types were taken from metadata supplied by the sample provider and were not determined by assay-based typing.

What the work shows at the level of the full study, not this receptor alone: The amount of clinical and demographic metadata varied by source and participant and was provided uncurated.

This receptor chain uses TRBV28 and TRBJ2-7, with TRBD2 matching 7 junction bases. Sequenced material: peripheral blood. This clonotype was sampled from a man older than 75 with acute or convalescent COVID-19. The CDR3 in this case is CASSSSGRHEQYF. The nucleotides read TGTGCCAGCAGTTCCTCCGGGAGGCACGAGCAGTACTTC.